The 27 T cell receptor beta chains reported below all come from one sample, sequenced in a study of shared clonotypes between healthy human individuals. The data were produced by immunoSEQ multiplex PCR, yet TCRdb's version contains in-frame clones alone and is incomplete. The sample has 98,000 or so clones, approximately 70% seen once; the top ten hold more than 20%. Sequencing was done on a sample of memory CD8+ T cells sorted from blood. Subset indicated: CD45RO+ cells pooled with CCR7-negative TemRA cells. The receptors stem from a woman aged 25 to 39 in good health.

V gene TRBV25-1 combines with J gene TRBJ2-3; 9 bases are a match to TRBD1. V shed 5 bases and J 1 base; nucleotides not matched to a gene: 10. CDR3 size: 17 residues. Germline V gene data show CDR1 as MGHDK and CDR2 as SYGVNS. For the CDR3, the DNA is TGTGCCAGCAGTTCAAAGGGTGGGGACAGGGGCACAGATACGCAGTATTTT. Its protein is CASSSKGGDRGTDTQYF.

The rearrangement links TRBV9 to TRBJ1-5; TRBD1 matches 7 bases. J was trimmed by 4 bases and V by 5 bases; bases with no gene match: 6. CDR3 length equals 14 residues. CDR1 and CDR2 (germline): SGDLS, YYNGEE. CDR3 in amino acids: CASSRTGQNQPQHF. The DNA of the CDR3 is TGTGCCAGCAGTCGGACGGGACAGAATCAGCCCCAGCATTTT. Together with reference TRBV9 and TRBJ1-5, the CDR3 gives the full variable domain: DSGVTQTPKHLITATGQRVTLRCSPRSGDLSVYWYQQSLDQGLQFLIQYYNGEERAKGNILERFSAQQFPDLHSELNLSSLELGDSALYFCASSRTGQNQPQHFGDGTRLSIL.

This clone showed up just a few times. The V call is TRBV15, the J call TRBJ1-5; 9 bases agree with TRBD1. CDR1 is LNHNV, CDR2 YYDKDF, per germline (reference sequence). This CDR3 spans 14 amino acids. V lost 5 bases to trimming and J lost 6 bases; unmatched junction nucleotides: 5. CDR3 DNA sequence: TGTGCCACCAGCGAGGACAGGGGTTCTCAGCCCCAGCATTTT. Protein sequence: CATSEDRGSQPQHF.

The J gene is TRBJ2-1, the V gene TRBV11-2; 12 nucleotides line up with TRBD2. CDR3 length equals 17 residues. Germline V gene lookup returns CDR1 SGHAT and CDR2 FQNNGV. V gave up 7 bases and J gave up 0 bases; unmatched junction bases: 7. CDR3 DNA: TGTGCCAGCACCATTGGACTAGCGGGACCCTCCTACAATGAGCAGTTCTTC. Translated: CASTIGLAGPSYNEQFF. Based on the CDR3 plus reference TRBV11-2 and TRBJ2-1, the full variable domain is EAGVAQSPRYKIIEKRQSVAFWCNPISGHATLYWYQQILGQGPKLLIQFQNNGVVDDSQLPKDRFSAERLKGVDSTLKIQPAKLEDSAVYLCASTIGLAGPSYNEQFFGPGTRLTVL.

J is TRBJ1-1 and V is TRBV6-1; tentative D call: TRBD1 (5 bases). V lost 6 bases and J 5 bases, leaving 13 bases between the germline ends. Germline lookup yields CDR1 MNHNS and CDR2 SASEGT. This CDR3 region has 13 residues. As DNA, the CDR3 is TGTGCCAGCAGCCGGGACTTCAAAACTGAAGCTTTCTTT. Protein: CASSRDFKTEAFF.

Only one count was recorded for this clone. The CDR3 here is CASSYRERGDTEAFF. The CDR3, as DNA: TGTGCCAGCAGCTATAGGGAAAGGGGGGACACTGAAGCTTTCTTT. This rearrangement joins TRBV7-9 to TRBJ1-1; a weak D match, TRBD1 (6 bases). Trimming shortened V by 4 bases and J by 3 bases, and 15 bases separated the two germline ends. CDR1 SEHNR and CDR2 FQNEAQ come from the germline V gene (reference sequence). The CDR3 consists of 15 residues.

This clone has just a few counts. J is TRBJ2-1 and V is TRBV7-3, with D possibly matching TRBD2 (5 bases). V gave up 5 bases and J gave up 6 bases, with 8 bases separating them. The germline gives CDR1 SGHTA, CDR2 FQGTGA. This CDR3 has 12 amino acids. As DNA, the CDR3 is TGTGCCAGCAGCGGCGGGTTCAATGAGCAGTTCTTC. Translated, it gives CASSGGFNEQFF.

This chain joins TRBV19 and TRBJ2-7; TRBD1 agrees at 7 bases. The CDR3 covers 14 residues. The trim removed 3 bases at V and 6 bases at J, leaving 8 bases unmatched. Germline CDR1 and CDR2: LNHDA and SQIVND (reference sequence). The CDR3 loop is CASSMAAGGSEQYF. For the CDR3, the DNA is TGTGCCAGTAGTATGGCTGCAGGGGGTAGCGAGCAGTACTTC.

This clone was counted many times. It may be a read error: a sequence one base away is much more abundant. The rearrangement links TRBV1 to TRBJ2-7; the table's TRBD2 call for D was not verified on the DNA. TRBV1 is termed a pseudogene. There are 16 residues in the CDR3. CDR3 nucleotides: TGCGCCAGCAGCCAAGGACTAGCGGTTTCATCCTACGAGCAGTACTTC. Amino acid sequence: CASSQGLAVSSYEQYF.

The V call is TRBV29-1, the J call TRBJ2-1; D is unclear. CDR1 is SQVTM and CDR2 is ANQGSEA in the germline V gene. The CDR3 extends over 16 amino acids. Deletions cut 6 bases from V and 0 bases from J, with 18 bases between. The CDR3 nucleotides are TGCAGCGTCCAAAGGGTGCGGCTGAGCTCCTACAATGAGCAGTTCTTC. Residues: CSVQRVRLSSYNEQFF.

This chain connects TRBV10-3 to TRBJ2-3, with D perhaps matching TRBD2 (6 bases). Per the germline V gene, CDR1 is ENHRY and CDR2 is SYGVKD. V shed 6 bases and J shed 6 bases, with 10 bases lying between them. This CDR3 is built from 12 residues. CDR3 loop: CAIRDLADTQYF. In DNA form, the CDR3 reads TGTGCCATCAGAGACCTAGCGGATACGCAGTATTTT.

The rearrangement links TRBV7-8 to TRBJ2-1; a possible D gene is TRBD2 (7 bases). The CDR3 contains 15 residues. V gave up 5 bases and J gave up 4 bases, with 15 bases separating them. Germline V gene sequence: CDR1 SGHVS, CDR2 FQNEAQ. The CDR3 nucleotides read TGTGCCAGCAGCAAGGGGGGGTACTGGTACAATGAGCAGTTCTTC. Translating it yields CASSKGGYWYNEQFF. Full variable domain (outside the CDR3, taken from reference TRBV7-8 and TRBJ2-1): GAGVSQSPRYKVAKRGQDVALRCDPISGHVSLFWYQQALGQGPEFLTYFQNEAQLDKSGLPSDRFFAERPEGSVSTLKIQRTQQEDSAVYLCASSKGGYWYNEQFFGPGTRLTVL.

The rearrangement uses TRBV11-1 and TRBJ2-7, with 9 bases that match TRBD2. This CDR3 region has 14 residues. V was clipped by 3 bases and J by 2 bases; unmatched bases: 2. The V gene's germline CDR1 is SGHAT and CDR2 FQDESV (reference sequence). This CDR3 reads CASSFLAGTYEQYF. The CDR3 DNA is TGTGCCAGCAGCTTTCTAGCGGGAACCTACGAGCAGTACTTC.

The V gene is TRBV11-2, the J gene TRBJ2-7; 8 bases line up with TRBD1. Germline CDR1 is SGHAT and CDR2 is FQNNGV. The CDR3 totals 14 residues. V gave up 5 bases and J gave up 5 bases; unmatched junction bases: 8. For the CDR3, the DNA is TGTGCCAGCAGCGCCAGGGACAGGCTCCACGAGCAGTACTTC. Translating gives CASSARDRLHEQYF.

The V call is TRBV6-4, the J call TRBJ2-7; D might be TRBD2 (6 bases). The CDR3 covers 13 residues. V was shortened by 5 bases and J by 4 bases, with 12 bases between the two germline ends. Germline CDR1 is MRHNA and CDR2 is SNTAGT. CDR3 DNA sequence: TGTGCCAGCAGTCCCGGAGGGGAATACGAGCAGTACTTC. This encodes CASSPGGEYEQYF.

This clone was seen repeatedly, ten times or more. V is TRBV4-2 and J is TRBJ1-5; D is undetermined. CDR3 length: 14 amino acids. V gave up 1 base and J gave up 7 bases, with 11 bases separating them. Germline V gene sequence: CDR1 LGHNA, CDR2 YNFKEQ. The CDR3 spells CASSQVQVGQPQHF. As DNA, the CDR3 is TGTGCCAGCAGCCAAGTCCAGGTGGGACAGCCCCAGCATTTT.

In this sample, this clone turned up once. The chain recombines TRBV6-1 with TRBJ2-3, with 9 bases that match TRBD2. The CDR3 loop spans 16 amino acids. CDR1 MNHNS and CDR2 SASEGT come from the germline V gene. V was pared by 6 bases and J by 5 bases, with 12 bases of the junction left unmatched. CDR3 sequence: CASSERLADNVDTQYF. CDR3 coding DNA: TGTGCCAGCAGCGAAAGACTAGCGGATAACGTAGATACGCAGTATTTT.

Only a few counts were recorded for this clone. This sample also contains other DNA sequences that code for the same CDR3. The CDR3 region is CASSLTENTEAFF. For the CDR3, the DNA is TGTGCCAGCAGTTTAACTGAGAACACTGAAGCTTTCTTT. This chain connects TRBV27 to TRBJ1-1; unclear D gene. CDR1 and CDR2 (germline): MNHEY, SMNVEV (reference sequence). The V end was cut by 2 bases, the J end by 1 base, with 5 bases between. The CDR3 has 13 amino acids.

The chain joins TRBV27 to TRBJ2-7; 9 bases are shared with TRBD1. CDR1 and CDR2 from the germline V gene are MNHEY and SMNVEV (reference sequence). The CDR3 is made up of 13 amino acids. J gave up 2 bases and V 4 bases, and 0 bases lay outside the gene matches. The CDR3 here is CASSWTGAYEQYF. The CDR3 DNA follows: TGTGCCAGCAGTTGGACAGGGGCCTACGAGCAGTACTTC.

V is TRBV6-1 and J is TRBJ2-2; TRBD1 might be the D (6 bases). The germline V gene has CDR1 MNHNS and CDR2 SASEGT. V lost 7 bases, J lost 1 base, and 10 bases lay in between. The CDR3 is 14 residues long. The CDR3 DNA is TGTGCCAGCATTCAGACAGGGAACACCGGGGAGCTGTTTTTT. This translates into CASIQTGNTGELFF.

In this sample, this clone turned up many times. The V call is TRBV6-4, the J call TRBJ2-6; tentatively, D is TRBD1 (6 bases). The germline CDR1 and CDR2 sequences are MRHNA and SNTAGT. V gave up 6 bases and J gave up 0 bases, with 12 bases separating them. This CDR3 region has 16 residues. CDR3 sequence (DNA): TGTGCCAGCAGCCTACAGGGCCCCTCTGGGGCCAACGTCCTGACTTTC. Encoded protein: CASSLQGPSGANVLTF.

The genes are TRBV25-1 and TRBJ2-6, with 7 bases matching TRBD2. The V segment lost 2 bases and the J segment 5 bases; nucleotides outside the gene matches: 9. CDR1 is MGHDK, CDR2 SYGVNS, per germline. CDR3 length equals 17 residues. As DNA, the CDR3 is TGTGCCAGCAGTGAAGGGGGGGGTCCGGGAAGGGCCAACGTCCTGACTTTC. This translates into CASSEGGGPGRANVLTF.

V is TRBV4-1 and J is TRBJ2-1; the D is unclear. V lost 1 base to trimming and J lost 1 base, with 11 bases between them. The length of the CDR3 is 16 residues. Germline V gives CDR1 MGHRA, CDR2 YSYEKL. In DNA form, the CDR3 reads TGCGCCAGCAGCCAAGGCCCGTTGGGGTCCTACAATGAGCAGTTCTTC. This encodes CASSQGPLGSYNEQFF.

This clone was observed a handful of times. As DNA, the CDR3 is TGCGCCAGCAGAGAACAGGGGGTCGAAGCTTTCTTT. It encodes CASREQGVEAFF. The V and J genes are TRBV10-2 and TRBJ1-1; TRBD1 matches at 8 bases. V was pared by 6 bases and J by 8 bases, with 5 bases of the junction left unmatched. Germline V gene sequence: CDR1 WSHSY, CDR2 SAAADI. The CDR3 is 12 residues long.

This sequence joins TRBV6-6 and TRBJ1-1, with a weak D call TRBD1 (5 bases). The CDR3 is 15 amino acids. Per the germline V gene, CDR1 is MNHNY and CDR2 is SVGAGI (reference sequence). Deletions cut 7 bases from V and 1 base from J, with 16 bases between. CDR3 sequence: CASTDTGGANTEAFF. The CDR3 nucleotides are TGTGCCAGCACTGACACCGGAGGGGCGAACACTGAAGCTTTCTTT.

V is TRBV6-1 and J is TRBJ1-2; the D gene is possibly TRBD1 (6 bases). Trimming removed 6 bases from V and 4 bases from J, with 18 bases in between. In germline, CDR1 is MNHNS, CDR2 SASEGT. The CDR3 covers 15 residues. The CDR3 DNA follows: TGTGCCAGCAGGGGGATCATACAGGGAGGCTATGGCTACACCTTC. Protein: CASRGIIQGGYGYTF.

The chain links TRBV10-3 to TRBJ1-2; 8 bases line up with TRBD1. This CDR3 has 13 amino acids. V gave up 10 bases and J gave up 2 bases; unmatched junction bases: 6. Per germline, CDR1 ENHRY and CDR2 SYGVKD. This CDR3 is CANSDRANYGYTF. The CDR3 region has the DNA TGTGCCAACTCGGACAGGGCGAACTATGGCTACACCTTC.